This TCR beta chain was observed in a study of cytomegalovirus exposure and HLA in healthy donors. The CDR3 totals 13 residues. The V gene lost 4 bases and the J gene lost 3 bases, with 7 bases spanning the gap. Looked up from germline, CDR1 is SGHTA and CDR2 is FQGTGA. Study-wide results and caveats: Most CMV-associated TCR beta chains were later found to appear HLA-restricted. The dataset shows that most TCR sequences were rare, while some public TCRs occurred in many donors.

The PCR ran on 60 Vbeta and 13 Jbeta primers. Clones were read by immunoSEQ multiplex PCR, and TCRdb kept only the in-frame ones, dropping some. The profile shows 300,000 or so clones, 70% to 90% of them singletons. Details on this clone: Its antigen is still unknown.

Donors likely had unrecorded immune exposures despite being nominally healthy when sampled. The sequencing input was PBMCs. The TCR comes from a middle-aged woman in good health and CMV-seropositive. The chain joins TRBV7-3 to TRBJ2-1, with no clear D. DNA of the CDR3: TGTGCCAGCAGCTCCAGCGTCTACAATGAGCAGTTCTTC. Translating it yields CASSSSVYNEQFF.